These 25 T cell receptor beta chains share one sample of origin, sequenced in a study of human T cells and chemical hapten exposure. Each CDR3 protein is one row after TCRdb ran MiXCR on the RACE reads. The sample holds 75,000 to 90,000 distinct CDR3 sequences, 10% to 14% seen once. Time point: patch test 3, about 24 weeks after DPC sensitization. Treatment specified: therapeutic diphenylcyclopropenone sensitization with weekly scalp DPC. The input for sequencing was whole blood, taken in connection with sensitization to the hapten diphenylcyclopropenone (DPC). The receptors come from a woman aged 45-60 years with alopecia areata. Some clones in this sample may be carry-over from other donors' samples.

The table lists this clonotype with many counts. The gene calls are TRBV7-9 and TRBJ2-6; D uncertain. Germline V gene lookup returns CDR1 SEHNR and CDR2 FQNEAQ (reference sequence). The CDR3 has 14 residues. The V end lost 5 bases, the J end lost 2 bases, and 7 bases lay between the germline ends. The CDR3 reads CASSVGPGANVLTF. The CDR3 coding sequence is TGTGCCAGCAGCGTAGGGCCTGGGGCCAACGTCCTGACTTTC.

Of note for this clonotype: At one end the junction does not follow the germline gene, possibly because of a read error. The chain couples TRBV12-3 or TRBV12-4 to TRBJ2-4, with D perhaps TRBD1 (6 bases). This CDR3 contains 16 residues. CDR3 nucleotides: TGTGCCAGGAGTTCGCCAACCAGGGGCGACAAAAACATTCAGTACTTC. Translation gives CARSSPTRGDKNIQYF.

This clonotype was seen a handful of times. The chain uses TRBV27 and TRBJ1-1, with 12 nucleotides matching TRBD1. J gave up 12 bases and V 2 bases, and 4 bases lay outside the gene matches. The CDR3 contains 13 residues. CDR1 is MNHEY and CDR2 is SMNVEV in the germline V gene (reference sequence). In DNA form, the CDR3 reads TGTGCCAGCAGTTTACAGGGACAGGGGGCAACTTTCTTT. Translated: CASSLQGQGATFF.

This clonotype came up a few times. The rearrangement joins TRBV12-3 or TRBV12-4 to TRBJ1-3; TRBD1 matches at 9 bases. V was pared by 6 bases and J by 4 bases, with 10 bases of the junction left unmatched. The CDR3 contains 16 residues. DNA for the CDR3: TGTGCCAGCAGCCAAGGAGGGACAGGGACCGGAAACACCATATATTTT. Protein sequence: CASSQGGTGTGNTIYF.

The J gene is TRBJ1-4, the V gene TRBV19; TRBD1 matches 8 bases. In germline, CDR1 is LNHDA, CDR2 SQIVND (reference sequence). The CDR3 is 15 amino acids. Unmatched junction bases numbered 2, after V lost 3 bases and J lost 2 bases. The DNA of the CDR3 is TGTGCCAGTAGTATCCGGACAGGGACTAATGAAAAACTGTTTTTT. Translating gives CASSIRTGTNEKLFF. The variable domain in full, with the rest retrieved from reference TRBV19 and TRBJ1-4, is DGGITQSPKYLFRKEGQNVTLSCEQNLNHDAMYWYRQDPGQGLRLIYYSQIVNDFQKGDIAEGYSVSREKKESFPLTVTSAQKNPTAFYLCASSIRTGTNEKLFFGSGTQLSVL.

This chain links TRBV7-2 with TRBJ1-4, with D possibly being TRBD1 (6 bases). V was cut by 1 base and J by 8 bases, with 14 bases left in between. Germline CDR1 reads SGHTA; CDR2 reads FQGNSA. The CDR3 runs to 15 residues. CDR3 DNA sequence: TGTGCCAGCAGCTTAGTCGGCAAAAGGGGGGAAAAACTGTTTTTT. It is translated as CASSLVGKRGEKLFF.

The chain couples TRBV7-2 to TRBJ2-7; no definite D call. The germline V gene encodes CDR1 SGHTA and CDR2 FQGNSA. The CDR3 sequence is 14 residues long. The germline V and J ends were trimmed by 0 bases and 2 bases, with 8 bases remaining between them. CDR3: CASSLALPAYEQYF. The CDR3, as DNA: TGTGCCAGCAGCTTAGCGCTACCCGCCTACGAGCAGTACTTC.

This chain connects TRBV12-3 or TRBV12-4 to TRBJ1-6; a weak D match, TRBD1 (6 bases). V dropped 1 base and J dropped 7 bases, with 8 bases sitting between them. This CDR3 contains 14 residues. CDR3 sequence: CASSLEDRNSPLHF. Here the CDR3 DNA reads TGTGCCAGCAGTTTAGAGGACAGAAATTCACCCCTCCACTTT.

This clonotype was detected a few times. V is TRBV20-1 and J is TRBJ2-5, with 10 bases identical to TRBD1. Germline CDR1 is DFQATT and CDR2 is SNEGSKA (reference sequence). This CDR3 is 13 amino acids long. With V trimmed by 7 bases and J by 6 bases, 8 bases remained unmatched. CDR3 in amino acids: CSVPGQGLKTQYF. CDR3 nucleotides: TGCAGTGTTCCGGGACAGGGGTTAAAGACCCAGTACTTC.

With regard to this clonotype: Given a much more abundant clone one base away, this may be a read error. J is TRBJ2-1 and V is TRBV7-3; no definite D call. The germline CDR1 and CDR2 sequences are SGHTA and FQGTGA. CDR3 length equals 16 residues. V was trimmed by 5 bases and J by 4 bases, leaving 18 bases between them. This CDR3 is CASSADPAARYNEQFF. As DNA, the CDR3 is TGTGCCAGCAGCGCGGACCCCGCGGCTCGATACAATGAGCAGTTCTTC.

This rearrangement joins TRBV20-1 to TRBJ1-4; D perhaps matches TRBD1 (6 bases). CDR1 is DFQATT, CDR2 SNEGSKA, per germline (reference sequence). With 0 bases removed from V and 8 bases from J, the gap between germline ends came to 13 bases. CDR3 length equals 14 residues. CDR3 sequence reads: CSAREGGLREKLFF. As DNA, the CDR3 is TGCAGTGCTAGAGAGGGGGGGCTCCGAGAAAAACTGTTTTTT.

This clonotype has a handful of counts. This rearrangement joins TRBV20-1 to TRBJ2-5, with D unclear. The germline V gene has CDR1 DFQATT and CDR2 SNEGSKA (reference sequence). The CDR3 has 12 residues. Trimming pared 2 bases from V and 1 base from J, leaving 5 bases between. The CDR3 DNA follows: TGCAGTGCTAGACTAGTCCAAGAGACCCAGTACTTC. Its translation: CSARLVQETQYF.

This clonotype was seen many times. The chain recombines TRBV27 with TRBJ1-2; D is unclear. The CDR3 is 13 residues long. V dropped 8 bases and J dropped 0 bases, with 10 bases sitting between them. Germline V gene data show CDR1 as MNHEY and CDR2 as SMNVEV (reference sequence). CDR3 sequence: CASSGRANYGYTF. The CDR3 DNA sequence: TGTGCCAGCTCTGGGAGGGCTAACTATGGCTACACCTTC.

This clonotype appeared many times. The rearrangement links TRBV11-1 to TRBJ2-1; 10 bases are shared with TRBD2. Germline values: CDR1 SGHAT, CDR2 FQDESV (reference sequence). The J segment lost 2 bases and the V segment lost 6 bases, leaving 7 bases of the junction unmatched. The CDR3 consists of 16 residues. In DNA, the CDR3 is TGTGCCAGCAGTAGGGCTAGCGGGAGCCCCTACAATGAGCAGTTCTTC. Amino acid sequence: CASSRASGSPYNEQFF.

This clonotype was recorded a few times. This rearrangement joins TRBV20-1 to TRBJ2-1; 11 positions agree with TRBD2. The germline V gene encodes CDR1 DFQATT and CDR2 SNEGSKA (reference sequence). This CDR3 region has 15 residues. Unmatched junction bases numbered 3, after V lost 1 base and J lost 4 bases. CDR3: CSARAGLAVYNEQFF. Written as DNA, the CDR3 is TGCAGTGCTAGAGCGGGACTAGCGGTTTACAATGAGCAGTTCTTC.

This clonotype was counted a few times. The genes are TRBV29-1 and TRBJ2-7; no definite D call. Trimming left V 5 bases short and J 2 bases short, with 16 bases between. This CDR3 is 14 amino acids long. Germline CDR1 reads SQVTM; CDR2 reads ANQGSEA. The CDR3 DNA follows: TGCAGCGTTCTTGTGTACAGAGCCCCCTACGAGCAGTACTTC. Translation: CSVLVYRAPYEQYF.

This clonotype occurred a few times. This chain links TRBV14 with TRBJ2-3; D possibly corresponds to TRBD2 (7 bases). Per the germline V gene, CDR1 is SGHDN and CDR2 is FVKESK. The germline V and J ends were trimmed by 3 bases and 5 bases, with 18 bases remaining between them. The CDR3 consists of 16 residues. The CDR3 region is CASSHVWGGSIDTQYF. CDR3 DNA: TGTGCCAGCAGCCACGTCTGGGGGGGCTCGATAGATACGCAGTATTTT. Full variable domain (rest looked up from reference TRBV14 and TRBJ2-3): EAGVTQFPSHSVIEKGQTVTLRCDPISGHDNLYWYRRVMGKEIKFLLHFVKESKQDESGMPNNRFLAERTGGTYSTLKVQPAELEDSGVYFCASSHVWGGSIDTQYFGPGTRLTVL.

This clonotype was counted at least ten times. The CDR3 is CASSLRVVTEAFF. CDR3 DNA sequence: TGTGCCAGCAGTCTCCGGGTGGTCACTGAAGCTTTCTTT. The chain is built from TRBV6-6 and TRBJ1-1; D gene unclear. CDR3 length: 13 amino acids. Germline-derived CDR1 and CDR2 are MNHNY and SVGAGI (reference sequence). Trimming left V 5 bases short and J 4 bases short, with 11 bases between.

This clonotype was seen only a few times. The chain carries TRBV7-2 and TRBJ2-7; D gene uncertain. The CDR3 extends over 13 amino acids. The V and J ends lost 0 bases and 9 bases respectively, with 12 bases between them. Germline V gene sequence: CDR1 SGHTA, CDR2 FQGNSA. This CDR3 reads CASSLAVGQRQYF. As DNA, the CDR3 is TGTGCCAGCAGCTTAGCGGTAGGGCAGAGGCAGTACTTC.

The rearrangement uses TRBV27 and TRBJ2-1; possibly TRBD2 for D (6 bases). The CDR3 is 15 residues long. The V end lost 5 bases, the J end lost 8 bases, and 19 bases lay between the germline ends. Germline CDR1 reads MNHEY; CDR2 reads SMNVEV (reference sequence). The CDR3 coding sequence is TGTGCCAGCAGTCAAACTGCGGGTTGGGGGGATGAGCAGTTCTTC. It encodes CASSQTAGWGDEQFF.

The sample holds many counts of this clonotype. The chain recombines TRBV5-1 with TRBJ1-1; unclear D gene. CDR1 SGHRS and CDR2 YFSETQ come from the germline V gene. This CDR3 is 14 amino acids long. The V end lost 4 bases, the J end lost 4 bases, and 14 bases lay between the germline ends. DNA of the CDR3: TGCGCCAGCAGCGAGGCCTCCCCGGGCACTGAAGCTTTCTTT. It yields the protein CASSEASPGTEAFF.

J is TRBJ2-3 and V is TRBV9; 9 bases map to TRBD2. The ends lost 4 bases at V and 3 bases at J; junction bases unmatched: 6. Germline V gene lookup returns CDR1 SGDLS and CDR2 YYNGEE. This CDR3 region has 15 residues. The CDR3 region is CASSSRGLATDTQYF. For the CDR3, the DNA is TGTGCCAGCAGCTCCCGCGGACTAGCGACAGATACGCAGTATTTT.

This clonotype was counted between two and nine times. The chain is built from TRBV12-3 or TRBV12-4 and TRBJ1-5; D gene uncertain. The CDR3 extends over 14 amino acids. Deletions cut 7 bases from V and 0 bases from J, with 10 bases between. The CDR3, as DNA: TGTGCCAGCAAAAAGACGGATAGCAATCAGCCCCAGCATTTT. Encoded protein: CASKKTDSNQPQHF.

The V gene is TRBV5-1, the J gene TRBJ2-2; weak D call: TRBD1 (6 bases). Germline values: CDR1 SGHRS, CDR2 YFSETQ. V shed 4 bases and J shed 2 bases, with 9 bases lying between them. This CDR3 is built from 14 residues. CDR3 sequence reads: CASSPDSNTGELFF. CDR3 nucleotides: TGCGCCAGCAGCCCGGACAGCAACACCGGGGAGCTGTTTTTT.

This clonotype was recorded at least ten times. The chain's CDR3 is CASSSSGDEQYF. The CDR3 nucleotides read TGTGCCAGCAGCAGTAGCGGAGACGAGCAGTACTTC. The V and J genes are TRBV28 and TRBJ2-7; the D gene is possibly TRBD2 (6 bases). The CDR3 spans 12 residues. Trimming shortened V by 6 bases and J by 5 bases, and 11 bases separated the two germline ends. Looked up from germline, CDR1 is MDHEN and CDR2 is SYDVKM.